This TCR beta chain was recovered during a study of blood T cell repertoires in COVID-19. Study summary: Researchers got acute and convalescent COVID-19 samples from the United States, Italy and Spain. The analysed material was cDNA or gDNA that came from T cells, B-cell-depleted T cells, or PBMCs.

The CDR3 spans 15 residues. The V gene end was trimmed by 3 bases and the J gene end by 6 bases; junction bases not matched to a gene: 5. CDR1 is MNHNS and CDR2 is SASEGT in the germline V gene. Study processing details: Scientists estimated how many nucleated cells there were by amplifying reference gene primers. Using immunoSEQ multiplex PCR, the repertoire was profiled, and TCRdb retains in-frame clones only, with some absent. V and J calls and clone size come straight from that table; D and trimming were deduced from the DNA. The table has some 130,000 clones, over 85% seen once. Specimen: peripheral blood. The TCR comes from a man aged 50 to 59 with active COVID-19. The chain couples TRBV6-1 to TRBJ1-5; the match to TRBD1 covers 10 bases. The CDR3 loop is CASSETGGAGQPQHF. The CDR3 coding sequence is TGTGCCAGCAGTGAGACAGGGGGCGCGGGTCAGCCCCAGCATTTT.